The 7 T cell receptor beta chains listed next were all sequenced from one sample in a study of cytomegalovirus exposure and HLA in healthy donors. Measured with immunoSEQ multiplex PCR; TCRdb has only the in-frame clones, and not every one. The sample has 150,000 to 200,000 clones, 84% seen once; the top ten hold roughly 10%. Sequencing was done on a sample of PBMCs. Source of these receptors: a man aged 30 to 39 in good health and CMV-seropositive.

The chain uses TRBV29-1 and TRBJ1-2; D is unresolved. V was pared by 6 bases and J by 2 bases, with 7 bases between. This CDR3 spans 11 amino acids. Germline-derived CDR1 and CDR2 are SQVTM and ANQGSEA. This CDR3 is CSVRENYGYTF. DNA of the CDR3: TGCAGCGTCCGCGAGAACTATGGCTACACCTTC.

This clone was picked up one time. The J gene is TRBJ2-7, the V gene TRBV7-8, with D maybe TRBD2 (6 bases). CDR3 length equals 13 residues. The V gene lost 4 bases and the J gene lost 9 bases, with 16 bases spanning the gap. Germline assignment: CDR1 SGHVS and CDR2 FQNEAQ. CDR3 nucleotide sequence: TGTGCCAGCAGCTATACTAGCTCTGCCGGGCAGTACTTC. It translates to CASSYTSSAGQYF.

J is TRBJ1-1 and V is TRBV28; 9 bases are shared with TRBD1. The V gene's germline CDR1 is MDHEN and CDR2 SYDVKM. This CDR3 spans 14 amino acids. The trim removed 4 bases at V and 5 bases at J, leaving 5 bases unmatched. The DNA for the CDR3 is TGTGCCAGCAGTTCGGGACAGGGACGGACTGAAGCTTTCTTT. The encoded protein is CASSSGQGRTEAFF.

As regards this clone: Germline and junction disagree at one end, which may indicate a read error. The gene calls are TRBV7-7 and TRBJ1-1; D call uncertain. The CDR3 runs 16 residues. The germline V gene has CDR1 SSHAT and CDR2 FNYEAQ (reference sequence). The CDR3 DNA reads TGTGCTAGCAGCTTATACACCGGGTCCGTGAACACTGAAGCTTTCTTT. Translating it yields CASSLYTGSVNTEAFF.

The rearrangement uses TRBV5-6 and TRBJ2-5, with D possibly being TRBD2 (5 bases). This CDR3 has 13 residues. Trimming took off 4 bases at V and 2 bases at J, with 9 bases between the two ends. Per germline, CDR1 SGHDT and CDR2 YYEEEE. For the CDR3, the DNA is TGTGCCAGCAGCCCCGGACTGCAAGAGACCCAGTACTTC. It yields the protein CASSPGLQETQYF.

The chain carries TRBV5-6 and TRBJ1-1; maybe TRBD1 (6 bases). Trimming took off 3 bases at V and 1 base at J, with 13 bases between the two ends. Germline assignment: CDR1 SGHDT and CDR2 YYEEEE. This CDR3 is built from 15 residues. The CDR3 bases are TGTGCCAGCAGCTATATCGGGACACAGAACACTGAAGCTTTCTTT. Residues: CASSYIGTQNTEAFF. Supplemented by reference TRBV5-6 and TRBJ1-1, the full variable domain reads DAGVTQSPTHLIKTRGQQVTLRCSPKSGHDTVSWYQQALGQGPQFIFQYYEEEERQRGNFPDRFSGHQFPNYSSELNVNALLLGDSALYLCASSYIGTQNTEAFFGQGTRLTVV.

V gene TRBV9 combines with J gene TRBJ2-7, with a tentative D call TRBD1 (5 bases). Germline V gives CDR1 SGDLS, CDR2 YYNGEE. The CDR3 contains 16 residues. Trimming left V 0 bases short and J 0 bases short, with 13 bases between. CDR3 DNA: TGTGCCAGCAGCGTAGCTGGGCAGGGCCACTCCTACGAGCAGTACTTC. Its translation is CASSVAGQGHSYEQYF.